The clone carrying this T cell receptor beta chain was seen only a few times. Its antigen remains unknown. For TCR beta, libraries came from quantitative 5'-RACE with molecular barcodes. TCRdb reprocessed the 5' RACE reads with MiXCR, giving one entry per CDR3 protein. In the table there are 380,000 or so distinct CDR3 sequences, 20% of which are singletons. The record originates from a study of CD8 T cells in ankylosing spondylitis. Points from the study as a whole: Researchers reportedly found disease-linked clones significantly enriched in matched ankylosing spondylitis synovial fluid.

This CDR3 has 16 residues. CDR1 is LNHNV and CDR2 is YYDKDF in the germline V gene (reference sequence). V dropped 3 bases and J dropped 0; count of bases not matched to a gene: 7. The sequenced sample consisted of blood, either unsorted or a sorted T cell fraction (not recorded which). This chain joins TRBV15 and TRBJ2-7, with TRBD1 identical over 8 bases. The receptor comes from a male donor with ankylosing spondylitis or in good health (not recorded which). The CDR3, as DNA: TGTGCCACCAGCAGCTACCGGGACAGGAGCTCCTACGAGCAGTACTTC. It codes for CATSSYRDRSSYEQYF.